The 7 T cell receptor beta chains presented below share a single source sample, sequenced in a study of vaccination effects on CD4 cells after COVID-19. Peptide-pool stimulation followed by sequencing identified expanded antigen-specific CD4+ clonotypes in the ViraFEST assay. Following 10 days of culture, CD4+ T cells were isolated. Either the BNT162b2 or mRNA-1273 vaccine was given to participants in two doses. Sequencing was performed with immunoSEQ multiplex PCR; in TCRdb, only in-frame clones are kept and a portion is missing. The profile shows around 81,000 clones, more than 60% of them singletons. These receptors are not linked to any known antigen. The material sequenced was CD4+ T cells from PBMCs cultured with HCoV-OC43 spike peptides, taken after COVID-19 vaccination. Subset denoted: HCoV-OC43 spike overlapping peptide pool stimulation. The source of these receptors is a human donor who received a COVID-19 vaccine.

The V call is TRBV6-5, the J call TRBJ1-6; 8 positions match TRBD1. The length of the CDR3 is 14 residues. CDR1 and CDR2 from the germline V gene are MNHEY and SVGAGI. V was pared by 2 bases and J by 12 bases, with 6 bases of the junction left unmatched. This CDR3 is CASSYGTGPKPLHF. CDR3 DNA sequence: TGTGCCAGCAGTTACGGGACAGGTCCAAAACCCCTCCACTTT.

The chain recombines TRBV7-2 with TRBJ2-3; D tentatively reads TRBD1 or TRBD2 (7 bases each). Germline-derived CDR1 and CDR2 are SGHTA and FQGNSA. Trimming cost V 5 bases and J 5 bases, with 20 bases left between them. CDR3 length: 16 amino acids. Written as DNA, the CDR3 is TGTGCCAGCAGCCCGGCGGGGGCCAGGGGGGAAGATACGCAGTATTTT. Translating gives CASSPAGARGEDTQYF.

The gene calls are TRBV7-9 and TRBJ2-5; 10 bases are shared with TRBD1. The junction had 6 bases not matched to a gene; V was cut back by 1 base and J by 4 bases. This CDR3 has 16 residues. Germline loops: CDR1 SEHNR, CDR2 FQNEAQ (reference sequence). The DNA for the CDR3 is TGTGCCAGCAGCTTAGGAGACAGGGGGCTGGGAGAGACCCAGTACTTC. Its protein is CASSLGDRGLGETQYF.

This chain connects TRBV27 to TRBJ1-1, with 8 bases lining up with TRBD1. Trimming cost V 5 bases and J 1 base; bases outside gene matches: 6. This CDR3 is built from 15 residues. The germline gives CDR1 MNHEY, CDR2 SMNVEV (reference sequence). In nucleotides, the CDR3 is TGTGCCAGCAGTCGACAGGGGATAGCGAACACTGAAGCTTTCTTT. It codes for CASSRQGIANTEAFF.

V is TRBV30 and J is TRBJ1-2; a weak D match, TRBD1 (6 bases). This CDR3 is built from 12 residues. Germline assignment: CDR1 GTSNPN and CDR2 SVGIG (reference sequence). V was clipped by 5 bases and J by 2 bases, with 9 bases between them. CDR3 nucleotide sequence: TGTGCCTGGGACAGGTTGAACTATGGCTACACCTTC. It is translated as CAWDRLNYGYTF.

Only a few counts were recorded for this clone. V gene TRBV12-3 or TRBV12-4 combines with J gene TRBJ2-3, with unresolved D. Trimming cost V 6 bases and J 3 bases, with 7 bases left between them. The CDR3 has 12 residues. CDR3 nucleotides: TGTGCCAGCAGAAGGAGAACAGATACGCAGTATTTT. Translated, it gives CASRRRTDTQYF.

In its sample, this clone was seen a few times. The chain uses TRBV2 and TRBJ2-2; perhaps TRBD2 as D (5 bases). CDR1 and CDR2 (germline): SNHLY, FYNNEI. Trimming shortened V by 7 bases and J by 3 bases, and 12 bases separated the two germline ends. The CDR3 has 14 residues. In nucleotides, the CDR3 is TGTGCCAGCAATTCGGCTAGCTACACCGGGGAGCTGTTTTTT. Its protein product is CASNSASYTGELFF.